Below are 28 T cell receptor beta chains sequenced from a single sample in a study of cytotoxic CD8 clonotypes in ibrutinib-treated CLL. TCRdb keeps only in-frame clones here, not all; method: immunoSEQ multiplex PCR. This sample has approximately 350,000 clones, with approximately 67% found just once. Sequenced here: PBMCs, sampled after 36 months of ibrutinib treatment. The receptors were sampled from a human donor with chronic lymphocytic leukemia.

This sequence joins TRBV9 and TRBJ1-4, with 7 bases lining up with TRBD1. The V and J ends lost 1 base and 3 bases, in that order; junction bases with no gene match: 3. The CDR3 runs to 15 residues. Germline V gives CDR1 SGDLS, CDR2 YYNGEE. This chain's CDR3 is CASSVIGQANEKLFF. DNA of the CDR3: TGTGCCAGCAGCGTAATAGGACAGGCTAATGAAAAACTGTTTTTT.

CDR3 in DNA: TGTGCCAGCAGCTTAGTAGTCGGCGGCACTGAAGCTTTCTTT. This gives the protein CASSLVVGGTEAFF. The rearrangement links TRBV7-2 to TRBJ1-1; no reliable D call. Germline V gives CDR1 SGHTA, CDR2 FQGNSA. This CDR3 contains 14 residues. The V end was cut by 1 base, the J end by 4 bases, with 10 bases between.

The V call is TRBV2, the J call TRBJ2-5; maybe TRBD2 (5 bases). Trimming pared 3 bases from V and 2 bases from J, leaving 10 bases between. The V gene's germline CDR1 is SNHLY and CDR2 FYNNEI. This CDR3 is built from 14 residues. The DNA for the CDR3 is TGTGCCAGCAGTGAGAGGGTGTTACAAGAGACCCAGTACTTC. It yields the protein CASSERVLQETQYF.

This clone occurred a few times. CDR3 loop: CASTRGRFPSPLHF. In nucleotides, the CDR3 is TGCGCCAGCACAAGGGGGAGGTTTCCGTCACCCCTCCACTTT. The chain combines TRBV5-1 with TRBJ1-6; TRBD1 might be the D (6 bases). The ends were cut back, 6 bases at V and 10 bases at J, with 17 bases in the middle. From germline, CDR1 is SGHRS and CDR2 YFSETQ. This CDR3 has 14 amino acids.

The rearrangement links TRBV20-1 to TRBJ2-5; D gene uncertain. There are 11 residues in the CDR3. V was trimmed by 1 base and J by 5 bases, leaving 5 bases between them. The germline V gene encodes CDR1 DFQATT and CDR2 SNEGSKA (reference sequence). The CDR3 loop is CSARGVETQYF. The CDR3 DNA sequence: TGCAGTGCTAGAGGGGTGGAGACCCAGTACTTC.

The sample holds a few counts of this clone. The rearrangement uses TRBV27 and TRBJ2-5; D not resolved. CDR3 length: 13 residues. V lost 4 bases, J lost 0 bases, and 6 bases lay in between. Per germline, CDR1 MNHEY and CDR2 SMNVEV (reference sequence). CDR3 DNA: TGTGCCAGCAGTTCCTACTACCAAGAGACCCAGTACTTC. It is translated as CASSSYYQETQYF.

The chain combines TRBV14 with TRBJ2-7; possible D gene TRBD2, 5 bases. The CDR3 is made up of 15 amino acids. V lost 1 base and J lost 4, with 14 bases in between. Germline V lookup: CDR1 SGHDN, CDR2 FVKESK. The CDR3 is CASSQGVSERYEQYF. As DNA, the CDR3 is TGTGCCAGCAGCCAAGGAGTTAGCGAAAGATACGAGCAGTACTTC.

This clone turned up a few times. The chain links TRBV7-2 to TRBJ2-7; 12 nucleotides line up with TRBD2. Per germline, CDR1 SGHTA and CDR2 FQGNSA. This CDR3 is built from 14 residues. V gave up 4 bases and J gave up 4 bases; unmatched junction bases: 2. CDR3 DNA sequence: TGTGCCAGCAGCTCGACTAGCGGGAGTTACGAGCAGTACTTC. Translating it yields CASSSTSGSYEQYF.

V and J are TRBV5-1 and TRBJ2-3, with D perhaps matching TRBD1 or TRBD2 (6 bases each). Trimming cost V 0 bases and J 2 bases, with 13 bases left between them. The CDR3 runs to 16 residues. Germline CDR1 SGHRS, CDR2 YFSETQ. For the CDR3, the DNA is TGCGCCAGCAGCTTGGGACGGGGGACAACCACAGATACGCAGTATTTT. It yields the protein CASSLGRGTTTDTQYF.

The rearrangement uses TRBV11-3 and TRBJ2-3, with a weak D call TRBD2 (6 bases). This CDR3 is built from 14 residues. The germline V and J ends were trimmed by 5 bases and 6 bases, with 15 bases remaining between them. Germline CDR1 is SGHNT and CDR2 is YENEEA. The chain's CDR3 is CASSGGSRGDTQYF. The CDR3 nucleotides read TGTGCCAGCAGCGGGGGGTCACGAGGGGATACGCAGTATTTT. Together with reference TRBV11-3 and TRBJ2-3, the CDR3 gives the full variable domain: EAGVVQSPRYKIIEKKQPVAFWCNPISGHNTLYWYLQNLGQGPELLIRYENEEAVDDSQLPKDRFSAERLKGVDSTLKIQPAELGDSAVYLCASSGGSRGDTQYFGPGTRLTVL.

The V gene is TRBV29-1, the J gene TRBJ1-5, with no clear D. The germline V gene encodes CDR1 SQVTM and CDR2 ANQGSEA. This CDR3 has 10 residues. Trimming stripped 4 bases from V and 5 bases from J, with 3 bases between. CDR3 residues: CSVGDQPQHF. CDR3 DNA sequence: TGCAGCGTTGGTGATCAGCCCCAGCATTTT.

This clone showed up just a few times. This rearrangement joins TRBV2 to TRBJ1-1; weak D call: TRBD1 (5 bases). This CDR3 contains 14 residues. CDR1 and CDR2 from the germline V gene are SNHLY and FYNNEI. Trimming cost V 6 bases and J 3 bases, with 14 bases left between them. Here the CDR3 reads CASRRGSQDTEAFF. Here the CDR3 DNA reads TGTGCCAGCAGGCGGGGGTCGCAGGACACTGAAGCTTTCTTT.

This clone appeared a few times. The rearrangement links TRBV6-4 to TRBJ2-3, with 7 positions matching TRBD1. CDR1 MRHNA and CDR2 SNTAGT come from the germline V gene. This CDR3 has 13 residues. J gave up 4 bases and V 9 bases, and 7 bases lay outside the gene matches. In nucleotides, the CDR3 is TGTGCCAGTGACAGGGATGGCGCAGATACGCAGTATTTT. It yields the protein CASDRDGADTQYF.

The gene calls are TRBV10-3 and TRBJ2-1; D gene unclear. CDR3 length: 14 amino acids. Germline values: CDR1 ENHRY, CDR2 SYGVKD. Deletions cut 2 bases from V and 5 bases from J, with 10 bases between. The CDR3, as DNA: TGTGCCATCAGTGAGCTCGGCGGAAACAATGAGCAGTTCTTC. The encoded protein is CAISELGGNNEQFF.

The chain uses TRBV7-9 and TRBJ1-2; no reliable D call. Germline lookup yields CDR1 SEHNR and CDR2 FQNEAQ (reference sequence). V was trimmed by 0 bases and J by 2 bases, leaving 10 bases between them. The CDR3 has 15 residues. The CDR3 DNA reads TGTGCCAGCAGCTTAGCGTTAGGCGAGAACTATGGCTACACCTTC. It codes for CASSLALGENYGYTF.

This clone was counted between two and nine times. The gene calls are TRBV19 and TRBJ1-1, with D unresolved. The CDR3 loop spans 15 amino acids. V gave up 5 bases and J gave up 0 bases, with 13 bases separating them. Germline CDR1 reads LNHDA; CDR2 reads SQIVND (reference sequence). The CDR3 here is CASSLDPAVNTEAFF. The CDR3 bases are TGTGCCAGTAGTCTGGATCCGGCGGTGAACACTGAAGCTTTCTTT.

As DNA, the CDR3 is TGTGCCAGCAGCCACCAATGGGGTAATGCTGAAAAACTGTTTTTT. Encoded protein: CASSHQWGNAEKLFF. The rearrangement links TRBV28 to TRBJ1-4; D is uncertain. Trimming removed 6 bases from V and 7 bases from J, with 18 bases in between. Germline assignment: CDR1 MDHEN and CDR2 SYDVKM. The CDR3 has 15 amino acids.

The chain couples TRBV7-9 to TRBJ2-3; possibly TRBD1 for D (6 bases). Germline V gene data show CDR1 as SEHNR and CDR2 as FQNEAQ (reference sequence). Trimming removed 2 bases at V and 3 bases at J, with 6 bases between. The length of the CDR3 is 13 residues. CDR3 region: CASSLTGTDTQYF. CDR3 coding DNA: TGTGCCAGCAGCTTAACAGGGACAGATACGCAGTATTTT.

This chain connects TRBV6-1 to TRBJ1-1, with unresolved D. This CDR3 is built from 13 residues. The germline CDR1 and CDR2 sequences are MNHNS and SASEGT. The V gene lost 2 bases and the J gene lost 3 bases, with 7 bases spanning the gap. The CDR3 DNA is TGTGCCAGCAGTGAAATCCCGGACACTGAAGCTTTCTTT. Amino acid sequence: CASSEIPDTEAFF.

The chain is built from TRBV13 and TRBJ1-4; 8 nucleotides match TRBD1. CDR1 and CDR2 (germline): PRHDT, FYEKMQ (reference sequence). This CDR3 is 17 amino acids long. Germline trimming cut 2 bases from V and 4 bases from J; bases unmatched to any gene: 9. CDR3 residues: CASSLKGQESGNEKLFF. Here the CDR3 DNA reads TGTGCCAGCAGCTTAAAGGGACAGGAATCGGGTAATGAAAAACTGTTTTTT.

This clone showed up just a few times. CDR3 coding DNA: TGTGCCATCAGTGAGTCCCAGGGGGGAGAGACCCAGTACTTC. It translates to CAISESQGGETQYF. V and J are TRBV10-3 and TRBJ2-5, with D maybe TRBD1 (7 bases). Trimming left V 0 bases short and J 4 bases short, with 9 bases between. Germline V CDR1 and CDR2: ENHRY, SYGVKD. This CDR3 spans 14 amino acids.

This clone turned up a few times. This chain connects TRBV5-1 to TRBJ1-5, with 8 bases aligning to TRBD1. CDR3 length equals 14 residues. The trim removed 1 base at V and 7 bases at J, leaving 4 bases unmatched. Germline V lookup: CDR1 SGHRS, CDR2 YFSETQ. As DNA, the CDR3 is TGCGCCAGCAGCTTGAGGCCAGGGGGCCAGCCCCAGCATTTT. This translates into CASSLRPGGQPQHF.

Only a few counts were recorded for this clone. The rearrangement joins TRBV9 to TRBJ2-3; the match to TRBD2 covers 10 bases. The V segment lost 4 bases and the J segment 1 base; nucleotides outside the gene matches: 6. The CDR3 length is 16 residues. Germline loops: CDR1 SGDLS, CDR2 YYNGEE. CDR3 residues: CASSFRTSGGTDTQYF. CDR3 nucleotides: TGTGCCAGCAGCTTCCGGACTAGCGGTGGCACAGATACGCAGTATTTT.

The chain recombines TRBV4-2 with TRBJ2-7, with 12 bases matching TRBD1. Unmatched junction bases numbered 5, after V lost 1 base and J lost 4 bases. CDR1 and CDR2 from the germline V gene are LGHNA and YNFKEQ. This CDR3 has 16 residues. Here the CDR3 reads CASSQVMGQGAYEQYF. DNA of the CDR3: TGTGCCAGCAGCCAAGTAATGGGACAGGGGGCGTACGAGCAGTACTTC.

The chain employs TRBV6-1 and TRBJ1-2; D is ambiguous. Per germline, CDR1 MNHNS and CDR2 SASEGT. V was clipped by 0 bases and J by 8 bases, with 10 bases between them. This CDR3 is 13 amino acids long. Here the CDR3 DNA reads TGTGCCAGCAGTGAAGCCCCGGGCCGAGGCTACACCTTC. It is translated as CASSEAPGRGYTF.

V is TRBV18 and J is TRBJ2-7; 8 bases are shared with TRBD1. The CDR3 length is 15 residues. Germline CDR1 and CDR2: KGHSH and LQKENI. V was pared by 1 base and J by 3 bases, with 5 bases of the junction left unmatched. The CDR3 sequence: CASSPLGQENYEQYF. The CDR3, as DNA: TGTGCCAGCTCACCACTGGGACAGGAGAACTACGAGCAGTACTTC.

In its sample, this clone was seen once. V is TRBV10-3 and J is TRBJ1-5, with D possibly being TRBD1 (5 bases). Trimming stripped 3 bases from V and 2 bases from J, with 14 bases between. Germline loops: CDR1 ENHRY, CDR2 SYGVKD. The CDR3 runs 16 residues. The CDR3 spells CAISEGPRGGNQPQHF. The CDR3 DNA follows: TGTGCCATCAGTGAAGGGCCCCGGGGCGGCAATCAGCCCCAGCATTTT.

The chain is built from TRBV18 and TRBJ1-4; D may be TRBD1 (6 bases). Germline CDR1 KGHSH, CDR2 LQKENI. Trimming removed 2 bases at V and 8 bases at J, with 12 bases between. CDR3 length equals 14 residues. CDR3 protein: CASSPLQDSEKLFF. For the CDR3, the DNA is TGTGCCAGCTCACCATTACAGGACAGCGAAAAACTGTTTTTT.